This paragraph covers one T cell receptor beta chain sequence. V gave up 9 bases and J gave up 7 bases; unmatched junction bases: 7. Germline-derived CDR1 and CDR2 are SNHLY and FYNNEI. CDR3 size: 13 residues. This entry is derived from a study of blood T cell repertoires in COVID-19. Overall study context: The study drew acute and convalescent COVID-19 samples from the United States, Italy and Spain. From T cells, B-cell-depleted T cells, or PBMCs came the material, which was cDNA or gDNA.

Original analysis: The authors estimated nucleated cell counts from reference gene primer amplification. Repertoires were generated with immunoSEQ multiplex PCR, while TCRdb's copy carries only in-frame clones and drops some. The D gene and trimming were derived from the DNA, and the V and J assignments and clone size from that table. The repertoire includes about 120,000 clones, 65% to 90% of them detected once, and about a tenth sits in the top ten. The sequence was obtained from a man older than 75 with acute or convalescent COVID-19. This chain uses TRBV2 with TRBJ2-1; 9 bases map to TRBD1. Sequenced sample: peripheral blood. The CDR3 DNA sequence: TGTGCCAGTGGGGGACAGGGTACGAATGAGCAGTTCTTC. This gives the protein CASGGQGTNEQFF. Full variable domain (rest looked up from reference TRBV2 and TRBJ2-1): EPEVTQTPSHQVTQMGQEVILRCVPISNHLYFYWYRQILGQKVEFLVSFYNNEISEKSEIFDDQFSVERPDGSNFTLKIRSTKLEDSAMYFCASGGQGTNEQFFGPGTRLTVL.